The 10 T cell receptor beta chains reported below all come from one sample, sequenced in a study of tumor and adjacent non-tumor tissue in lung cancer. A modified ARM-PCR protocol with three rounds of nested PCR amplified TCRbeta. One entry per CDR3 protein, called by TCRdb with MiXCR from the multiplex PCR reads. Of approximately 110,000 distinct CDR3 sequences in the sample, 60% to 65% are singletons; the top ten hold 19%. The template was RNA from unsorted bulk tissue. This non-tumor lung sample came from over 3 cm beyond the tumor edge. Sequencing used distant non-tumor lung tissue. The receptor set was obtained from a man in his sixties with non-small cell lung cancer.

As regards this clonotype: This CDR3 fails to terminate in the conserved phenylalanine or tryptophan, so it likely reflects a read error. V is TRBV12-3 or TRBV12-4 and J is TRBJ2-1, with a tentative D call TRBD2 (6 bases). This CDR3 has 14 residues. V shed 6 bases and J shed 6 bases, with 15 bases lying between them. The CDR3: CASRAGLPPNEQFV. The CDR3, as DNA: TGTGCCAGCAGGGCGGGACTTCCACCCAATGAGCAGTTCGTC.

With respect to this clonotype: A read error may produce the germline difference seen at one junction end. J is TRBJ2-3 and V is TRBV28; D assignment may be TRBD1 or TRBD2 (6 bases each). Germline CDR1 MDHEN, CDR2 SYDVKM. CDR3 length: 15 amino acids. Here the CDR3 reads CTSSLGGWVTDMQYF. The CDR3 DNA follows: TGTACCAGCAGTTTGGGGGGCTGGGTCACAGATATGCAGTATTTT.

This clonotype has at least ten counts. This chain joins TRBV18 and TRBJ2-5, with 7 bases matching TRBD2. V shed 1 base and J 2 bases; nucleotides not matched to a gene: 7. Germline V CDR1 and CDR2: KGHSH, LQKENI. The CDR3 extends over 16 amino acids. The CDR3 region has the DNA TGTGCCAGCTCACCACGAGCTAGCGGAAAACAAGAGACCCAGTACTTC. Translating gives CASSPRASGKQETQYF.

With respect to this clonotype: The conserved final phenylalanine or tryptophan is absent from the CDR3, which likely points to a read error. The limits of the CDR3 on the DNA are not certain, so only TCRdb's listed CDR3 is given. The chain has TRBV12-5 and TRBJ2-6. Termini included, the CDR3 measures 16 amino acids. From germline, CDR1 is LGHNT and CDR2 FRNRAP. CDR3 in amino acids: CASGLVTGSGANVLTL.

Of note for this clonotype: Since a much larger clone is just one base distant, this may be a read error. This chain links TRBV20-1 with TRBJ1-2, with 8 bases fitting TRBD1. Trimming took 2 bases from V and 8 from J; bases not matched to a gene: 16. CDR1 is DFQATT, CDR2 SNEGSKA, per germline (reference sequence). The CDR3 totals 16 residues. This CDR3 reads CSARIHPEETGEGYTF. CDR3 in DNA: TGCAGTGCTAGAATCCACCCGGAGGAGACAGGGGAGGGCTACACCTTC.

This clonotype was detected ten times or more. The chain carries TRBV6-2 or TRBV6-3 and TRBJ2-1, with no clear D. The CDR3 loop spans 12 amino acids. Germline CDR1 reads MNHEY; CDR2 reads SVGEGT. V was cut by 7 bases and J by 6 bases, with 10 bases left in between. CDR3 sequence: CASTHRTNEQFF. The CDR3 coding sequence is TGTGCCAGCACCCACCGGACCAATGAGCAGTTCTTC.

This clonotype was found many times. The gene calls are TRBV5-5 and TRBJ2-1; TRBD2 matches at 12 bases. The CDR3 length is 18 residues. J was trimmed by 1 base and V by 2 bases; bases with no gene match: 7. CDR1 and CDR2 (germline): SGHKS, YYEKEE (reference sequence). CDR3 DNA: TGTGCCAGCAGCTTAGTGTCGACTAGCGGGGGTTCCTACAATGAGCAGTTCTTC. This gives the protein CASSLVSTSGGSYNEQFF.

The table lists this clonotype with many counts. This chain connects TRBV7-9 to TRBJ2-5, with D perhaps TRBD1 (6 bases). V lost 3 bases, J lost 5 bases, and 16 bases lay in between. The germline V gene encodes CDR1 SEHNR and CDR2 FQNEAQ (reference sequence). The CDR3 is made up of 15 amino acids. DNA of the CDR3: TGTGCCAGCAGCTTCCAGGGACAACCCGGGGAGACCCAGTACTTC. Translated, it gives CASSFQGQPGETQYF.

This clonotype was counted only a few times. The genes are TRBV7-2 and TRBJ2-5, with D possibly being TRBD1 or TRBD2 (6 bases each). Trimming shortened V by 3 bases and J by 7 bases, and 18 bases separated the two germline ends. Germline V lookup: CDR1 SGHTA, CDR2 FQGNSA. The CDR3 has 15 amino acids. As DNA, the CDR3 is TGTGCCAGCAGCTTCGGGATCTCACAGGGAGGGACCCAGTACTTC. It encodes CASSFGISQGGTQYF.

In this sample, this clonotype turned up once. The germline gene is not matched at one end of the junction; a read error may be the cause. The chain recombines TRBV12-3 or TRBV12-4 with TRBJ2-2; D call uncertain. This CDR3 has 14 residues. The CDR3 here is CASSLAEYTGQLFF. CDR3 bases: TGTGCCAGCAGTTTAGCGGAATACACCGGGCAGCTGTTTTTT.